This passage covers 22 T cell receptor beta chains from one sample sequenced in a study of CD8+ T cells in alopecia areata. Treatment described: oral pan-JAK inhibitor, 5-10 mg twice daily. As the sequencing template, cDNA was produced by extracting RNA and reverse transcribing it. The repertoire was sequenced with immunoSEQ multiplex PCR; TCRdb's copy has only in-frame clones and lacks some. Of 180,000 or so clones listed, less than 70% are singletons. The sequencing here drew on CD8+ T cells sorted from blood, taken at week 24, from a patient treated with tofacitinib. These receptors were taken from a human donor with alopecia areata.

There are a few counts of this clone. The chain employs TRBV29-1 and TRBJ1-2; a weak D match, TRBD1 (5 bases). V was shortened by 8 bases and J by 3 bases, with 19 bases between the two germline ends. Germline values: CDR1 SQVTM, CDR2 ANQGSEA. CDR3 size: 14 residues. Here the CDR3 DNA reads TGCAGCCTTTATGGGGCCGCCGGAGACTATGGCTACACCTTC. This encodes CSLYGAAGDYGYTF.

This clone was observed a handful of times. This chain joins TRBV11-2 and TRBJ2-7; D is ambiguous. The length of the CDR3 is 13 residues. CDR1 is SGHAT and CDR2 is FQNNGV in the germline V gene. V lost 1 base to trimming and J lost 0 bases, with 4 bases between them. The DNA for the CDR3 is TGTGCCAGCAGCTTAGGTTCCTCCTACGAGCAGTACTTC. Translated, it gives CASSLGSSYEQYF.

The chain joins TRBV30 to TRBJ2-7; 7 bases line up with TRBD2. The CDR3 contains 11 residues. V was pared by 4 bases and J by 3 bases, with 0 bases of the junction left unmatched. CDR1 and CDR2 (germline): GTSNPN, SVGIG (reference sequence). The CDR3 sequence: CAWKRGYEQYF. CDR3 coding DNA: TGTGCCTGGAAGCGGGGCTACGAGCAGTACTTC.

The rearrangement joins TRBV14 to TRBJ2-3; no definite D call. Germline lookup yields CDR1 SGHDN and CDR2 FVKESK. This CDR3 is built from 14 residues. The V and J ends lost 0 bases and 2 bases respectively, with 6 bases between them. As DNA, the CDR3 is TGTGCCAGCAGCCAAGATCAGGACACAGATACGCAGTATTTT. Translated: CASSQDQDTDTQYF.

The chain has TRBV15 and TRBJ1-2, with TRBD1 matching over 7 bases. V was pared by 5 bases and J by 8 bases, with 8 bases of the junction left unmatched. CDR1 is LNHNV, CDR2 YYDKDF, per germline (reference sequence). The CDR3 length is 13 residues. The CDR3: CATSPDRVSGYTF. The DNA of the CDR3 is TGTGCCACCAGCCCTGACAGGGTGAGCGGCTACACCTTC.

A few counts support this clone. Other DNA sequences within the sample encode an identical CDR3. The CDR3: CAIARGTADTQYF. The DNA of the CDR3 is TGTGCCATCGCACGGGGGACTGCAGATACGCAGTATTTT. The rearrangement links TRBV10-3 to TRBJ2-3; D is perhaps TRBD2 (6 bases). The CDR3 has 13 amino acids. Trimming stripped 8 bases from V and 4 bases from J, with 13 bases between. CDR1 is ENHRY and CDR2 is SYGVKD in the germline V gene.

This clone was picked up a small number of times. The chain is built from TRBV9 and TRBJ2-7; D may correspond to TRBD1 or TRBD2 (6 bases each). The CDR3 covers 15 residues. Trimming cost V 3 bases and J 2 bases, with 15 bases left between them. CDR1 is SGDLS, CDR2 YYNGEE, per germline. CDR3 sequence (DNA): TGTGCCAGCAGCGCGGAGGGGACATCAGCCTACGAGCAGTACTTC. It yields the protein CASSAEGTSAYEQYF. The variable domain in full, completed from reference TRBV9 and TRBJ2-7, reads DSGVTQTPKHLITATGQRVTLRCSPRSGDLSVYWYQQSLDQGLQFLIQYYNGEERAKGNILERFSAQQFPDLHSELNLSSLELGDSALYFCASSAEGTSAYEQYFGPGTRLTVT.

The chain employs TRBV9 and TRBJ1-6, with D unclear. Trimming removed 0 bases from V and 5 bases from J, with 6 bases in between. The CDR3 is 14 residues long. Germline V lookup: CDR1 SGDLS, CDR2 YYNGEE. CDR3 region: CASSVGDDNSPLHF. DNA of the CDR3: TGTGCCAGCAGCGTAGGTGATGATAATTCACCCCTCCACTTT.

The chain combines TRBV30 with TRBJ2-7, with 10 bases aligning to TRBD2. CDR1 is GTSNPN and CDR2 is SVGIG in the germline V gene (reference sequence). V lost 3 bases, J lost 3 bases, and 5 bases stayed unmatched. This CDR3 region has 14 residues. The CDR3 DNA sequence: TGTGCCTGGAGCTCTAGCGGGGGCCTCTACGAGCAGTACTTC. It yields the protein CAWSSSGGLYEQYF.

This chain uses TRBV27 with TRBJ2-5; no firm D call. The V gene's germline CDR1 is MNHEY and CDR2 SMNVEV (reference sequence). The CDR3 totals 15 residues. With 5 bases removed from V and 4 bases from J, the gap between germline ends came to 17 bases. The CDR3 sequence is CASSPGLKPGETQYF. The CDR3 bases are TGTGCCAGCAGTCCCGGCCTAAAACCGGGAGAGACCCAGTACTTC.

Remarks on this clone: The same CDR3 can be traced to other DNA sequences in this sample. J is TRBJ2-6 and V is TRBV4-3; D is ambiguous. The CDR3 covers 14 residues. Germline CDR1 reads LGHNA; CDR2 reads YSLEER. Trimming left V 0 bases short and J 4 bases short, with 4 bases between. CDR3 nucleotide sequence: TGCGCCAGCAGCCAAGATTCCGGGGCCAACGTCCTGACTTTC. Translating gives CASSQDSGANVLTF.

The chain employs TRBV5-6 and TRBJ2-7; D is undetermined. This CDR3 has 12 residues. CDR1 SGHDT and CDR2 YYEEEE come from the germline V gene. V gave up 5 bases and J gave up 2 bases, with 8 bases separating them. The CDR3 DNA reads TGTGCCAGCAGTCTTGAGACCTACGAGCAGTACTTC. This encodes CASSLETYEQYF.

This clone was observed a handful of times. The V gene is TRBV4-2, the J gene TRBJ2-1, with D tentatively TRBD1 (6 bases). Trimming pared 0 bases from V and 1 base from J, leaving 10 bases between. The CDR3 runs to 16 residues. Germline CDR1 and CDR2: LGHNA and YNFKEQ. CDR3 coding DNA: TGTGCCAGCAGCCAAGACGGCAGGGGATCCTACAATGAGCAGTTCTTC. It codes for CASSQDGRGSYNEQFF.

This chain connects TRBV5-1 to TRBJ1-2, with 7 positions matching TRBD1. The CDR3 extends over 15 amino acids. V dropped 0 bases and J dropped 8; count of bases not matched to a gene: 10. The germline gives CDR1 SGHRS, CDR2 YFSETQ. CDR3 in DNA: TGCGCCAGCAGCTTGGAGCAGGGGGTATTGGACGGCTACACCTTC. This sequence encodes CASSLEQGVLDGYTF. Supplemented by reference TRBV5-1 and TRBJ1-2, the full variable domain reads KAGVTQTPRYLIKTRGQQVTLSCSPISGHRSVSWYQQTPGQGLQFLFEYFSETQRNKGNFPGRFSGRQFSNSRSEMNVSTLELGDSALYLCASSLEQGVLDGYTFGSGTRLTVV.

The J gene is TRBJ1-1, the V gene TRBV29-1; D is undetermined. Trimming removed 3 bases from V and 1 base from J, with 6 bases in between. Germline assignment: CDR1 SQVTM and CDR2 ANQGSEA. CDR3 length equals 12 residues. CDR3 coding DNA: TGCAGCGTTGAGGCGGGGAACACTGAAGCTTTCTTT. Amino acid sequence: CSVEAGNTEAFF.

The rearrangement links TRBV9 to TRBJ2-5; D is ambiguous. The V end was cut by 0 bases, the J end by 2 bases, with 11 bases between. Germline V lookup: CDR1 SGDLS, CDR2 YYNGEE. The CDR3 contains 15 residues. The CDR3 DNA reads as TGTGCCAGCAGCGTAGCGTCAGGAAAACAAGAGACCCAGTACTTC. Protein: CASSVASGKQETQYF.

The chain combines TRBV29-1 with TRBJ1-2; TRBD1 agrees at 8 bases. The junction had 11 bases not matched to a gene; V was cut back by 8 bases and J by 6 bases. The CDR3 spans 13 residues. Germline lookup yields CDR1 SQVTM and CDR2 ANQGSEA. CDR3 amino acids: CSLWDGTGDGYTF. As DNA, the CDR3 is TGCAGCTTGTGGGACGGGACAGGTGATGGCTACACCTTC.

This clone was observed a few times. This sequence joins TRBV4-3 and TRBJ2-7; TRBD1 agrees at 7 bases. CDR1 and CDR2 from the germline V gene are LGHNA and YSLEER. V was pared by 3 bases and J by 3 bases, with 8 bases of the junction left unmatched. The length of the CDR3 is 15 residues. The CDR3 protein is CASSQSGTDLYEQYF. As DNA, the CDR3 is TGCGCCAGCAGCCAGTCCGGGACAGACCTCTACGAGCAGTACTTC.

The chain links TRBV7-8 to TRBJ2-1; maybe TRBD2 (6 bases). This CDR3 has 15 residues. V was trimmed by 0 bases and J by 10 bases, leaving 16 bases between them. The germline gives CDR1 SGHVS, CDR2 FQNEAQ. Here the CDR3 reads CASSLARGPLGEQFF. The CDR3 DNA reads TGTGCCAGCAGCTTAGCGCGGGGACCGCTGGGGGAGCAGTTCTTC. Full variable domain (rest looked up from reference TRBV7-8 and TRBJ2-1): GAGVSQSPRYKVAKRGQDVALRCDPISGHVSLFWYQQALGQGPEFLTYFQNEAQLDKSGLPSDRFFAERPEGSVSTLKIQRTQQEDSAVYLCASSLARGPLGEQFFGPGTRLTVL.

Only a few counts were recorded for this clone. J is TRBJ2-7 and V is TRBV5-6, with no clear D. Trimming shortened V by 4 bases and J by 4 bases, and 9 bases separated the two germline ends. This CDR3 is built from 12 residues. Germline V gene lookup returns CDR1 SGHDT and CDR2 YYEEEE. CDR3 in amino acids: CASSVQDYEQYF. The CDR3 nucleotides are TGTGCCAGCAGCGTCCAGGATTACGAGCAGTACTTC.

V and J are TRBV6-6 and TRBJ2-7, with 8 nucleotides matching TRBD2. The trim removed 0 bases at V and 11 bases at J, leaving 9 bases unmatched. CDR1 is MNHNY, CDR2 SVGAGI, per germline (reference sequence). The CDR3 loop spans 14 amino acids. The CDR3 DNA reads TGTGCCAGCAGTTACTCACGCGGGGGGCCGAGCAAGTACTTC. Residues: CASSYSRGGPSKYF.

CDR3 sequence (DNA): TGTGCCAGCAGAGGGGGGGACCCCAACTATGGCTACACCTTC. It encodes CASRGGDPNYGYTF. The genes are TRBV9 and TRBJ1-2, with a weak D call TRBD1 (6 bases). This CDR3 comprises 14 residues. CDR1 and CDR2 from the germline V gene are SGDLS and YYNGEE. V lost 5 bases and J 2 bases, leaving 13 bases between the germline ends.